The rows below give T cell receptor beta chains drawn from one sample of a study of identical twins. TCRdb redid the calling of the 5' RACE reads with MiXCR, one entry per CDR3 protein. Of hundreds of thousands of distinct CDR3 sequences listed, around 10% are singletons. The sample comprised memory (CD45RO+) T cells sorted from blood. The receptors here all came from a young woman in good health. CDR3s include the opening cysteine and the closing phenylalanine or tryptophan. A D gene is named only where the DNA matches it firmly. The size entry is marked missing in some rows and otherwise reads once, few, many or a size class.

clone size	D gene	V gene	J gene	CDR3 protein	CDR3 DNA
few	-	TRBV15	TRBJ2-3	CATSRGGPTDTQYF	TGTGCCACCAGCAGGGGGGGTCCCACAGATACGCAGTATTTT
-	TRBD1	TRBV29-1	TRBJ2-3	CSVGGTGGTDTQYF	TGCAGCGTTGGCGGGACAGGGGGCACAGATACGCAGTATTTT
many	TRBD1	TRBV2	TRBJ1-1	CASSEGDRGAIEAFF	TGTGCCAGCAGTGAAGGGGACAGGGGAGCGATTGAAGCTTTCTTT
-	TRBD2	TRBV20-1	TRBJ2-7	CSARDRRGSNYYEQYF	TGCAGTGCTAGAGATCGGCGCGGGAGTAATTACTACGAGCAGTACTTC
-	-	TRBV30	TRBJ1-1	CAWSSVNTEAFF	TGTGCCTGGAGTTCGGTCAACACTGAAGCTTTCTTT
-	TRBD2	TRBV3-1	TRBJ2-1	CASTQTSSTYNEQFF	TGTGCCAGCACCCAGACTAGCTCGACCTACAATGAGCAGTTCTTC
few	-	TRBV28	TRBJ2-5	CASSWGRGLQETQYF	TGTGCCAGCAGTTGGGGCAGGGGCCTCCAAGAGACCCAGTACTTC
-	-	TRBV3-1	TRBJ2-3	CASSQGIMQYF	TGTGCCAGCAGCCAAGGTATCATGCAGTATTTT
few	TRBD2	TRBV7-3	TRBJ2-5	CASSLGLAGSETQYF	TGTGCCAGCAGCCTCGGACTAGCGGGGAGCGAGACCCAGTACTTC
few	TRBD2	TRBV5-1	TRBJ2-1	CASSPGLARNEQFF	TGCGCCAGCAGCCCGGGACTAGCGCGGAATGAGCAGTTCTTC
-	-	TRBV6-1	TRBJ2-3	CASTGGLGGRGPSDTQYF	TGTGCCAGCACCGGCGGGTTAGGCGGGCGGGGCCCCTCAGATACGCAGTATTTT
-	-	TRBV3-1	TRBJ2-7	CASSQYPRGTVQHEQYF	TGTGCCAGCAGCCAGTACCCCAGGGGGACTGTTCAACACGAGCAGTACTTC
-	-	TRBV20-1	TRBJ2-1	CSASAGNAFDEQFF	TGCAGTGCTAGTGCCGGGAACGCCTTCGATGAGCAGTTCTTC
-	TRBD2	TRBV20-1	TRBJ2-7	CSALRAGELYEQYF	TGCAGTGCCCTAAGGGCGGGGGAACTCTACGAGCAGTACTTC
-	TRBD2	TRBV11-2	TRBJ2-5	CASSLGVAGGPGETQYF	TGTGCCAGCAGCTTAGGGGTAGCGGGAGGGCCGGGAGAGACCCAGTACTTC
many	TRBD1	TRBV18	TRBJ2-7	CASSPSLDRVDEQYF	TGTGCCAGCTCACCCTCGTTGGACAGGGTAGACGAGCAGTACTTC
many	TRBD1	TRBV9	TRBJ2-7	CASSLGWDSGHEQYF	TGTGCCAGCAGCTTGGGGTGGGACAGTGGTCACGAGCAGTACTTC
-	TRBD2	TRBV4-1	TRBJ2-3	CASSQEAGGLTDTQYF	TGCGCCAGCAGCCAAGAAGCGGGAGGGCTCACAGATACGCAGTATTTT
-	-	TRBV5-1	TRBJ1-2	CASSFQGRSYTF	TGCGCCAGCAGCTTTCAGGGGCGAAGCTACACCTTC
few	-	TRBV20-1	TRBJ2-5	CSARDLQETQYF	TGCAGTGCTAGAGATCTGCAAGAGACCCAGTACTTC
few	-	TRBV10-3	TRBJ2-3	CATATSLTDTQYF	TGTGCCACTGCGACCTCACTCACAGATACGCAGTATTTT
many	TRBD1	TRBV6-6	TRBJ1-6	CATVRDRASPLHF	TGTGCCACTGTCCGGGACAGGGCTTCACCCCTCCACTTT
few	-	TRBV7-9	TRBJ2-5	CASSLVPGQQETQYF	TGTGCCAGCAGCTTAGTCCCTGGACAGCAAGAGACCCAGTACTTC
few	-	TRBV6-1	TRBJ2-7	CASSGQGGTYEQYF	TGTGCCAGCAGTGGGCAGGGGGGGACCTACGAGCAGTACTTC
few	TRBD1	TRBV24-1	TRBJ2-2	CATADRGNTGELFF	TGTGCCACCGCAGACAGGGGAAACACCGGGGAGCTGTTTTTT
-	TRBD1	TRBV20-1	TRBJ1-5	CSAGRDRNQPQHF	TGCAGTGCTGGGAGGGACAGAAATCAGCCCCAGCATTTT